The TCR beta chain under discussion was sequenced for a study of shared clonotypes between healthy human individuals. V dropped 4 bases and J dropped 1 base, with 7 bases sitting between them. The CDR3 length is 13 residues. Germline assignment: CDR1 KGHSH and CDR2 LQKENI. In the authors' workflow: ImmunoSEQ output held junction-only sequences without quality scores, so filtering differed. Clones were sequenced by immunoSEQ multiplex PCR, and TCRdb holds only the in-frame ones, with some missing. The V and J calls and clone size come from that table; D and trimming were worked out from the DNA. The sample yields millions of clones, 85% to 95% seen once. The table lists this clone with a few counts.

The rearrangement uses TRBV18 and TRBJ1-1, with D unclear. The sample comprised naive CD4+ T cells from PBMCs. The subset denotes: CD45RA+ positively selected. The TCR was taken from a man younger than 35 in good health. Some clones in this sample may be carry-over from other donors' samples. This CDR3 reads CASSLTANTEAFF. The CDR3 DNA follows: TGTGCCAGCTCACTAACAGCGAACACTGAAGCTTTCTTT. The full variable domain, with the rest looked up from reference TRBV18 and TRBJ1-1, is NAGVMQNPRHLVRRRGQEARLRCSPMKGHSHVYWYRQLPEEGLKFMVYLQKENIIDESGMPKERFSAEFPKEGPSILRIQQVVRGDSAAYFCASSLTANTEAFFGQGTRLTVV.